Sequencing of this T cell receptor beta chain was carried out in a study of T cells after posttransplantation cyclophosphamide. This clone was picked up many times. The germline CDR1 and CDR2 sequences are SGHDT and YYEEEE. The V end was cut by 4 bases, the J end by 6 bases, with 17 bases between. The CDR3 consists of 14 residues. Using immunoSEQ multiplex PCR, the repertoire was profiled, and TCRdb retains in-frame clones only, with some absent. The sample contains 35,000 to 40,000 clones, none of them singletons. This TCR was recovered from a man aged 30 to 39 in good health and a related stem cell transplant donor. This chain uses TRBV5-6 with TRBJ2-7; TRBD1 might be the D (5 bases). The sequencing sample was made of PBMCs. The chain's CDR3 is CASSVGQILGEQYF. DNA for the CDR3: TGTGCCAGCAGCGTCGGACAAATCCTAGGCGAGCAGTACTTC.